This entry lists 4 T cell receptor beta chains sequenced from one sample in a study of CD8 T cells in ankylosing spondylitis. TCRdb itself ran the 5' RACE reads through MiXCR, one entry per CDR3 protein. This table has some 140,000 distinct CDR3 sequences, 6% to 8.5% appearing once. Sequencing was performed on blood, either unsorted or a sorted T cell fraction (not recorded which). The receptors come from a female donor with ankylosing spondylitis or in good health (not recorded which).

This clonotype was detected many times. The V gene is TRBV9, the J gene TRBJ2-3, with D tentatively TRBD1 (7 bases). The V and J ends lost 4 bases and 4 bases respectively, with 13 bases between them. Looked up from germline, CDR1 is SGDLS and CDR2 is YYNGEE. This CDR3 has 14 residues. CDR3 DNA sequence: TGTGCCAGCAGCATGTCAGGGGGGCCAGATACGCAGTATTTT. It encodes CASSMSGGPDTQYF.

There are many counts of this clonotype. The CDR3 here is CASVLETYEAFF. CDR3 in DNA: TGTGCCAGCGTCCTCGAGACTTATGAAGCTTTCTTT. The rearrangement links TRBV2 to TRBJ1-1; the D is unclear. Germline values: CDR1 SNHLY, CDR2 FYNNEI. V was shortened by 8 bases and J by 7 bases, with 14 bases between the two germline ends. The CDR3 is 12 residues long.

This clonotype was observed at least ten times. The chain joins TRBV7-2 to TRBJ1-1, with a weak D call TRBD1 (5 bases). The V and J ends lost 6 bases and 1 base respectively, with 15 bases between them. Germline V gene lookup returns CDR1 SGHTA and CDR2 FQGNSA. There are 15 residues in the CDR3. CDR3 amino acids: CASSRGLGTNTEAFF. CDR3 DNA: TGTGCCAGCAGTCGAGGCCTGGGGACGAACACTGAAGCTTTCTTT.

This clonotype was detected only a few times. The V call is TRBV18, the J call TRBJ1-5, with D possibly TRBD1 on 6 matching bases. This CDR3 spans 15 amino acids. Germline CDR1 reads KGHSH; CDR2 reads LQKENI. The ends were cut back, 5 bases at V and 7 bases at J, with 18 bases in the middle. DNA for the CDR3: TGTGCCAGCTCAGGCGAGGGCGGAACAGGGCAGCCCCAGCATTTT. This sequence encodes CASSGEGGTGQPQHF.